This T cell receptor (beta chain) was identified in a study of cytomegalovirus exposure and HLA in healthy donors. The CDR3 runs 15 residues. V was clipped by 5 bases and J by 2 bases; unmatched bases: 7. From germline, CDR1 is MGHRA and CDR2 YSYEKL. This PCR relied on a set of 60 Vbeta primers and 13 Jbeta primers. TCRdb's table, derived via immunoSEQ multiplex PCR, lists solely in-frame clones and lacks some. The sample contains around 110,000 clones, approximately 76% of which appear only once. The chain has TRBV4-1 and TRBJ2-7, with 9 bases identical to TRBD1. This receptor was taken from a man aged 18 to 30 in good health and CMV-seronegative. Specimen: PBMCs. CDR3: CASSYDRGTPYEQYF. DNA for the CDR3: TGCGCCAGCAGCTATGACAGGGGGACACCCTACGAGCAGTACTTC.